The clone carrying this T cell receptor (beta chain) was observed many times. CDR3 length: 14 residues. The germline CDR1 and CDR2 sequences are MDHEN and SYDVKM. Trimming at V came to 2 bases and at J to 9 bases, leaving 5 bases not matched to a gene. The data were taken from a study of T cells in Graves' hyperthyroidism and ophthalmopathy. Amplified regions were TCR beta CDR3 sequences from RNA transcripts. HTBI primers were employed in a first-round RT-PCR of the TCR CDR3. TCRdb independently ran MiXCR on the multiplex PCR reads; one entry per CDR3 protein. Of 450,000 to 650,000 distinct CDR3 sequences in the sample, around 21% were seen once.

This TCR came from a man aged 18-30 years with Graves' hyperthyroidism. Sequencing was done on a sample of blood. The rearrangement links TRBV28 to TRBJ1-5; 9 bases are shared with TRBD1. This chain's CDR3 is CASSLHRGLGPQHF. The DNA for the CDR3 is TGTGCCAGCAGTTTACACAGGGGGCTAGGGCCCCAGCATTTT.